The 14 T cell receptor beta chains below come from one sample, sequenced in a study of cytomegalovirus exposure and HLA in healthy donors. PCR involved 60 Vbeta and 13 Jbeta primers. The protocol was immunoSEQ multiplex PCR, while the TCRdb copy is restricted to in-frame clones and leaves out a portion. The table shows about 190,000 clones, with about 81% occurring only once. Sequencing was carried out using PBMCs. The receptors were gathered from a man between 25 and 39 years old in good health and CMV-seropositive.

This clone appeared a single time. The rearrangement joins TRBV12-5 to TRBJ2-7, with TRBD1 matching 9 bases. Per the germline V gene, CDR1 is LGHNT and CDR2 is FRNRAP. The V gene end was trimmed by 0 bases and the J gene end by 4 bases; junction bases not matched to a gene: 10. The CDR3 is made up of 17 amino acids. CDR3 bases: TGTGCTAGTGGTTTGGTACCGGGGACAGGGAAAGGGTACGAGCAGTACTTC. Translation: CASGLVPGTGKGYEQYF.

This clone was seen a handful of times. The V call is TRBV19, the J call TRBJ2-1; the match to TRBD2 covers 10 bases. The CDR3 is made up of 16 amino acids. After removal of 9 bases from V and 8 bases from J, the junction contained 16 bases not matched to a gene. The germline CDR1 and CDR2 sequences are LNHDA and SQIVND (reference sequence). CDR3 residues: CASGLPVGLAHHEQFF. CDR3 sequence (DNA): TGTGCCAGCGGACTTCCTGTGGGACTAGCGCACCATGAGCAGTTCTTC.

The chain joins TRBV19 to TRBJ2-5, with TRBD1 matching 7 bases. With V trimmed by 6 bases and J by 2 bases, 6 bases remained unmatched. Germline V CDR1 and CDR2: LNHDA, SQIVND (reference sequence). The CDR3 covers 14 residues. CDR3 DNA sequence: TGTGCCAGTAGCCAACAGGGGATACAAGAGACCCAGTACTTC. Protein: CASSQQGIQETQYF.

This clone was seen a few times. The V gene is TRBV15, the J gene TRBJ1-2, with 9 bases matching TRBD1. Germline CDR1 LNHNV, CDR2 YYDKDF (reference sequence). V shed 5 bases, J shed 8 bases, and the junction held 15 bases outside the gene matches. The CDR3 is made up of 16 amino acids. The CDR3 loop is CATSPPRDRELWGYTF. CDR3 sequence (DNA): TGTGCCACCAGCCCGCCCCGGGACAGGGAGTTATGGGGCTACACCTTC.

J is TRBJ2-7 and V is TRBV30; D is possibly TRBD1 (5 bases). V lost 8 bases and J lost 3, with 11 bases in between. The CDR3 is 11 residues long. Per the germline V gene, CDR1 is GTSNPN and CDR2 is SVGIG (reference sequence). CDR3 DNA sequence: TGTGCCCGTTCAACAGGCTACGAGCAGTACTTC. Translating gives CARSTGYEQYF.

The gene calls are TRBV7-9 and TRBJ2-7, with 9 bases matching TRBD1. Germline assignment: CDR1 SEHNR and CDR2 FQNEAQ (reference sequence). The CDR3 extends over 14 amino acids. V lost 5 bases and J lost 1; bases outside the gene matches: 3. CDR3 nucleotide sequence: TGTGCCAGCAGCGGGGACAGGGAGTCCTACGAGCAGTACTTC. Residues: CASSGDRESYEQYF.

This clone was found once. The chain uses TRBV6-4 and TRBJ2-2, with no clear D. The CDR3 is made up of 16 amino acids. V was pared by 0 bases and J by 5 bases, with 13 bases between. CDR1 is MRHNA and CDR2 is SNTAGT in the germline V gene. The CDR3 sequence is CASSDSPSIETGELFF. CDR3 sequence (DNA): TGTGCCAGCAGTGACTCTCCAAGTATAGAGACCGGGGAGCTGTTTTTT.

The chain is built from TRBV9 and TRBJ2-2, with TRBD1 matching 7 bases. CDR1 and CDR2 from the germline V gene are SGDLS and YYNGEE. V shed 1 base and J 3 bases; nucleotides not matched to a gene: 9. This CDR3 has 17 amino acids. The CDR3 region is CASSVRGDRVHTGELFF. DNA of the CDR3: TGTGCCAGCAGCGTACGGGGCGACAGGGTCCACACCGGGGAGCTGTTTTTT.

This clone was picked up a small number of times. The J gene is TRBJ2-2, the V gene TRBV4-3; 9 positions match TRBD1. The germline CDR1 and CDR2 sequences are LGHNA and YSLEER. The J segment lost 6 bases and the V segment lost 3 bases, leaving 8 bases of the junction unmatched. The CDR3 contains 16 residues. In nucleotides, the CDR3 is TGCGCCAGCAGCCAGGGTCCCGGGACAGGGTCCGGGGAGCTGTTTTTT. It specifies CASSQGPGTGSGELFF.

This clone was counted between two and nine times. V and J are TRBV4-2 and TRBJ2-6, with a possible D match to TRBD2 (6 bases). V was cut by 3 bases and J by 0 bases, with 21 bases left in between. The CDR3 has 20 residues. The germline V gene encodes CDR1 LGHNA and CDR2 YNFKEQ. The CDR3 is CASSHGGSTPVSSGANVLTF. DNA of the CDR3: TGTGCCAGCAGCCATGGGGGGTCCACCCCGGTTAGCTCTGGGGCCAACGTCCTGACTTTC.

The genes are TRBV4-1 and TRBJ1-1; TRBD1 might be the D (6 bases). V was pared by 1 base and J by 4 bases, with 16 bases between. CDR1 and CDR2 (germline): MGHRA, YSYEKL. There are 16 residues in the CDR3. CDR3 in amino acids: CASSQGEGVRSTEAFF. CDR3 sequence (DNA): TGCGCCAGCAGCCAAGGTGAGGGGGTGAGGAGCACTGAAGCTTTCTTT.

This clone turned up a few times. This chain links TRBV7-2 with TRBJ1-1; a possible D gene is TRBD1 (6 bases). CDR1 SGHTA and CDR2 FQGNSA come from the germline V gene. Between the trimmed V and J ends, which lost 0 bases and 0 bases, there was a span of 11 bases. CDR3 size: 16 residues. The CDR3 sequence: CASSLAMTGLNTEAFF. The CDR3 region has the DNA TGTGCCAGCAGCTTAGCGATGACAGGATTGAACACTGAAGCTTTCTTT. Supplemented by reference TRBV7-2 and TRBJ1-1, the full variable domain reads GAGVSQSPSNKVTEKGKDVELRCDPISGHTALYWYRQSLGQGLEFLIYFQGNSAPDKSGLPSDRFSAERTGGSVSTLTIQRTQQEDSAVYLCASSLAMTGLNTEAFFGQGTRLTVV.

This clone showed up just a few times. DNA for the CDR3: TGTGCCAGCAGCCCACCACCCGGGACACTAAATACGCAGTATTTT. It is translated as CASSPPPGTLNTQYF. V gene TRBV5-5 combines with J gene TRBJ2-3, with D tentatively TRBD1 (6 bases). Trimming pared 4 bases from V and 7 bases from J, leaving 19 bases between. CDR3 length: 15 residues. In germline, CDR1 is SGHKS, CDR2 YYEKEE (reference sequence).

In DNA form, the CDR3 reads TGTGCCAGCAGTCCAAATCCTGGGGGGGATACGCAGTATTTT. The encoded protein is CASSPNPGGDTQYF. The chain uses TRBV27 and TRBJ2-3; D might be TRBD2 (6 bases). The CDR3 consists of 14 residues. The V and J ends lost 5 bases and 6 bases respectively, with 15 bases between them. Germline V CDR1 and CDR2: MNHEY, SMNVEV (reference sequence).